This T cell receptor beta chain was found in a study of cytomegalovirus exposure and HLA in healthy donors. For the study at large: When 350 to 500 donors were genotyped, roughly 82% of them were found to fall in the Caucasian-associated ancestry cluster. The study, taken as a whole, reports: It has been reported that TCR beta sequences accurately predicted the HLA-A and HLA-B alleles of most subjects.

Comments on this clone: The antigen is undetermined.

The PCR used 60 Vbeta and 13 Jbeta primers. Generated by immunoSEQ multiplex PCR, the TCRdb table keeps only in-frame clones and is missing some. The top ten clones hold 1.1% of a sample with fewer than 100,000 clones, less than 85% of them seen once. The germline V gene has CDR1 SNHLY and CDR2 FYNNEI. Trimming left V 7 bases short and J 5 bases short, with 14 bases between. The CDR3 is 14 residues long. The TCR was taken from a male donor in good health and CMV-seronegative. Sequences were obtained from PBMCs. The chain links TRBV2 to TRBJ2-2; TRBD2 might be the D (6 bases). The CDR3: CASNTGGWTGELFF. The CDR3, as DNA: TGTGCCAGCAACACAGGAGGGTGGACCGGGGAGCTGTTTTTT.